The rows below give T cell receptor beta chains drawn from one sample of a study of pediatric ulcerative colitis. Profiled with immunoSEQ multiplex PCR; TCRdb holds only in-frame clones, not every one. The repertoire includes about 25,000 clones, more than 65% of them detected once, and over 6% sits in the top ten. The material sequenced was gut tissue. These receptors all come from a boy aged 5-17 years with severe ulcerative colitis. CDR3s include the opening cysteine and the closing phenylalanine or tryptophan. D genes are given only for firm matches. Size values are once, few and many counts, or a class for expanded clones, and some rows have none.

d_call j_call clone_size v_call cdr3_aa cdr3_nt
. TRBJ2-2 . TRBV5-4 CASSLEYTGELFF TGTGCCAGCAGCTTGGAATACACCGGGGAGCTGTTTTTT
. TRBJ2-7 . TRBV9 CASSGSSKLFPYEQYF TGTGCCAGCAGCGGAAGTAGTAAACTGTTCCCCTACGAGCAGTACTTC
. TRBJ1-2 . TRBV11-2 CASSLGSKYGYTF TGTGCCAGCAGCCTGGGATCGAAATATGGCTACACCTTC
. TRBJ1-2 few TRBV30 CAWSGASGFYGYTF TGTGCCTGGAGTGGGGCTTCAGGGTTCTATGGCTACACCTTC
. TRBJ1-1 . TRBV15 CATSRPQRMNTEAFF TGTGCCACCAGCAGACCACAGAGAATGAACACTGAAGCTTTCTTT
TRBD1 TRBJ1-5 . TRBV5-1 CASRAGTGVVEPQHF TGCGCCAGCAGGGCCGGGACAGGGGTGGTGGAGCCCCAGCATTTT
TRBD1 TRBJ1-1 . TRBV7-9 CASSLGGDGTGLPEAFF TGTGCCAGCAGCTTAGGGGGCGACGGGACAGGGCTCCCTGAAGCTTTCTTT
TRBD2 TRBJ2-7 . TRBV27 CASSPQGSGRAGGYEQYF TGTGCCAGCAGTCCCCAAGGGAGCGGGAGGGCCGGAGGCTACGAGCAGTACTTC
. TRBJ2-3 . TRBV7-2 CASSLNNGLDTQYF TGTGCCAGCAGCCTAAACAACGGATTGGATACGCAGTATTTT
. TRBJ1-1 . TRBV14 CASSRQENTEAFF TGTGCCAGCAGCCGACAGGAAAACACTGAAGCTTTCTTT
TRBD1 TRBJ1-1 once TRBV5-1 CASSFGQGGNTEAFF TGCGCCAGCAGCTTCGGACAGGGAGGGAACACTGAAGCTTTCTTT
. TRBJ2-2 . TRBV12-5 CASGLTAGAEWAGELFF TGTGCTAGTGGTTTAACGGCCGGTGCTGAATGGGCCGGGGAGCTGTTTTTT
TRBD2 TRBJ2-1 . TRBV29-1 CSVVGGRGTNEQFF TGCAGCGTTGTAGGCGGGAGGGGTACGAATGAGCAGTTCTTC
TRBD2 TRBJ2-3 . TRBV6-6 CASSAYLAGGTDTQYF TGTGCCAGCAGTGCCTATCTAGCGGGAGGCACAGATACGCAGTATTTT
. TRBJ1-2 few TRBV7-9 CASSLAGFDGYTF TGTGCCAGCAGCTTAGCAGGGTTCGATGGCTACACCTTC
TRBD2 TRBJ2-5 . TRBV14 CASSLMGLAKNTQYF TGTGCCAGCAGCCTTATGGGACTAGCAAAAAATACCCAGTACTTC
. TRBJ2-7 once TRBV4-2 CASSHADPGPYEQYF TGTGCCAGCAGCCACGCCGACCCAGGACCCTACGAGCAGTACTTC
. TRBJ1-4 few TRBV11-3 CASSQRSEKLFF TGTGCCAGCAGCCAGAGGAGTGAAAAACTGTTTTTT
. TRBJ2-3 . TRBV28 CATSSTDTQYF TGTGCCACCTCAAGCACAGATACGCAGTATTTT
. TRBJ2-2 . TRBV6-5 CASSWGHLNTGELFF TGTGCCAGCAGTTGGGGACACCTGAACACCGGGGAGCTGTTTTTT
TRBD1 TRBJ2-1 . TRBV7-6 CASSTLYPGQVHEQFF TGTGCCAGCAGCACACTATACCCGGGACAGGTCCATGAGCAGTTCTTC
. TRBJ1-1 few TRBV6-6 CASSNGERRGLTEAFF TGTGCCAGCAGCAACGGGGAGCGCAGAGGGCTCACTGAAGCTTTCTTT
. TRBJ2-7 . TRBV6-1 CASSPSGGRYEQYF TGTGCCAGCAGCCCGAGTGGGGGCAGGTACGAGCAGTACTTC
. TRBJ2-2 . TRBV11-3 CASSLYGIPTGELFF TGTGCCAGCAGCTTATACGGGATTCCCACCGGGGAGCTGTTTTTT
. TRBJ2-5 . TRBV7-2 CASSLMEETQYF TGTGCCAGCAGCTTAATGGAAGAGACCCAGTACTTC
. TRBJ2-1 once TRBV6-1 CASSPLRSYNEQFF TGTGCCAGCAGCCCTTTAAGGTCCTACAATGAGCAGTTCTTC
. TRBJ2-2 . TRBV7-3 CASSFTTGELFF TGTGCCAGCAGTTTCACCACCGGGGAGCTGTTTTTT
. TRBJ1-2 . TRBV5-1 CASSLGLEGGYTF TGCGCCAGCAGCTTGGGACTTGAGGGGGGCTACACCTTC
TRBD2 TRBJ2-2 few TRBV7-9 CASTFVASGRNTGELFF TGTGCCAGCACCTTCGTGGCTAGCGGGAGAAACACCGGGGAGCTGTTTTTT